This record concerns one T cell receptor (beta chain) sequence. Its target is not known. This entry belongs to a study of CXCR3-negative and CXCR3-positive naive CD8 T cells. Study-level background: Cumulative TRB read yield was approximately 135 million, averaging about 1.5 +/- 0.3 million per library.

A CD45RO-CCR7+CD27+CD95- profile was what naive CD8+ T cells displayed. Carrying UMI labels, the TRB cDNA libraries were prepared through 5' RACE. No DNA is given; TCRdb re-called the 5' RACE reads and lists each CDR3 protein once. The data show 85,000 to 130,000 distinct CDR3 sequences, and the top ten clones hold more than 0.3%. Broader study findings: Naive CXCR3-positive and CXCR3-negative cells shared TRBV-TRBJ usage; memory cells diverged. Memory CD8+ cells showed much lower diversity, while both naive subsets displayed comparably high diversity. More hydrophobic TRB CDR3s occurred in CXCR3-positive than in CXCR3-negative naive cells.

The specimen was naive CXCR3+ CD8+ T cells from blood. As to subset: CD45RO-CCR7+CD27+CD95- naive CD8+ T cells expressing CXCR3 (TNR3+). The TCR comes from a human donor in good health. Some clones in this sample may be carry-over from other donors' samples.

The CDR3 sequence: CASSLREIDYYEQYF. The chain employs TRBV11-3 and TRBJ2-7; TCRdb calls TRBD2, which cannot be checked without DNA. Germline CDR1 and CDR2: SGHNT and YENEEA. CDR3 length: 15 residues.